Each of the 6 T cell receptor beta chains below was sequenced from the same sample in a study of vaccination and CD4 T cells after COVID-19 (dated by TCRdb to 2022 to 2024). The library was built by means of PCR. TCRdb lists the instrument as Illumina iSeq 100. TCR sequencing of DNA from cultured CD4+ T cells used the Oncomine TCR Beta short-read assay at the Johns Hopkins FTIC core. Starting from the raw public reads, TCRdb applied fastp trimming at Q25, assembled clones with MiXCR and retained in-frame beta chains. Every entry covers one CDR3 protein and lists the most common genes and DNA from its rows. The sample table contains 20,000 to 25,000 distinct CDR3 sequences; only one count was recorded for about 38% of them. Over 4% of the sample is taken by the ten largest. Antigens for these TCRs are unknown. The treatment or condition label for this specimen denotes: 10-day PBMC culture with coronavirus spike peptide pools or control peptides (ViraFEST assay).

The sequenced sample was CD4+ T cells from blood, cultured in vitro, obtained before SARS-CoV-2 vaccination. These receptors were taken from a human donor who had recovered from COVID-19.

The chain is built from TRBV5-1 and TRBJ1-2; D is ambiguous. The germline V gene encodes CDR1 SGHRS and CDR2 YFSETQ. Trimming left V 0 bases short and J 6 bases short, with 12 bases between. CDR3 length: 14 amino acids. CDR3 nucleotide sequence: TGCGCCAGCAGCTTGGCCGTCGGGGAGGATGGCTACACCTTC. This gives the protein CASSLAVGEDGYTF.

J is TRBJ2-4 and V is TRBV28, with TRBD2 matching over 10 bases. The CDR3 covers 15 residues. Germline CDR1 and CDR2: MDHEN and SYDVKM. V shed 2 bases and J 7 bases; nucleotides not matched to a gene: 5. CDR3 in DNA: TGTGCCAGCAGTTTAGAGCTAGCGGGAGATAACATTCAGTACTTC. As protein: CASSLELAGDNIQYF. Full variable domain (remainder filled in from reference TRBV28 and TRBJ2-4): DVKVTQSSRYLVKRTGEKVFLECVQDMDHENMFWYRQDPGLGLRLIYFSYDVKMKEKGDIPEGYSVSREKKERFSLILESASTNQTSMYLCASSLELAGDNIQYFGAGTRLSVL.

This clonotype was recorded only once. CDR3 region: CAISAREAGANVLTF. CDR3 DNA sequence: TGTGCCATCAGTGCCCGGGAGGCTGGGGCCAACGTCCTGACTTTC. The rearrangement joins TRBV10-3 to TRBJ2-6; the match to TRBD2 covers 7 bases. The germline V gene encodes CDR1 ENHRY and CDR2 SYGVKD. The CDR3 runs to 15 residues. V lost 4 bases to trimming and J lost 2 bases; unmatched junction nucleotides: 2.

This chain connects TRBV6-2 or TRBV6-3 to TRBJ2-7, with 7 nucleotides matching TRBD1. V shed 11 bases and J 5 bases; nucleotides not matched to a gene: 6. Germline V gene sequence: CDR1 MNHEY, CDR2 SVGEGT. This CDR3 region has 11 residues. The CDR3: CACRTGDEQYF. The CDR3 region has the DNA TGTGCCTGCCGGACAGGCGACGAGCAGTACTTC.

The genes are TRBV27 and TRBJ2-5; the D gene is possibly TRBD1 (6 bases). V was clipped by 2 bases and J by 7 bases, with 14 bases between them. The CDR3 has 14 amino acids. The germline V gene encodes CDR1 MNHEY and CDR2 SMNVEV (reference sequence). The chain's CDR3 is CASSLGSGVGTQYF. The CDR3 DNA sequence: TGTGCCAGCAGTTTAGGGTCAGGGGTGGGGACCCAGTACTTC.

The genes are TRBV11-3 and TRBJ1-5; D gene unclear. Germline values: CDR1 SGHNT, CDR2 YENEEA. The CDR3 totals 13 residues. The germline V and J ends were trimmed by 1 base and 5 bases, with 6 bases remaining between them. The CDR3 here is CASSLVTDQPQHF. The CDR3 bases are TGTGCCAGCAGCTTAGTCACGGATCAGCCCCAGCATTTT.